What follows are 8 T cell receptor beta chains derived from one specimen sequenced in a study of regulatory T cells in long-lasting Graves disease. Time point denoted: newly diagnosed GD, antithyroid drugs for less than 3 months. RNA extracted from PBMCs served as the sequencing template. TCR beta libraries were built with iRepertoire HTBI primers and Arm-PCR of CDR3 regions. TCRdb fed the multiplex PCR reads into MiXCR, producing one record per CDR3 protein. The sample includes approximately 400,000 distinct CDR3 sequences, over 14% of them seen just once. This sample also belongs to another study, concerning T cells in Graves' hyperthyroidism and ophthalmopathy.

The source was peripheral blood mononuclear cells (PBMCs), collected at new diagnosis, from a patient treated with antithyroid drugs. The origin of the receptors is a woman in her thirties or forties with Graves disease.

This chain connects TRBV25-1 to TRBJ2-3; D not certain. This CDR3 is 12 amino acids long. Germline lookup yields CDR1 MGHDK and CDR2 SYGVNS. Trimming cost V 4 bases and J 8 bases, with 10 bases left between them. The CDR3 coding sequence is TGTGCCAGCAGTGGCTACACGGGTACGCAGTATTTT. Translated, it gives CASSGYTGTQYF.

This clonotype has at least ten counts. The chain employs TRBV29-1 and TRBJ1-1; D is unclear. V lost 2 bases and J lost 1, with 2 bases in between. This CDR3 spans 11 amino acids. Germline CDR1 SQVTM, CDR2 ANQGSEA. The CDR3: CSVEKNTEAFF. In nucleotides, the CDR3 is TGCAGCGTTGAAAAGAACACTGAAGCTTTCTTT.

Worth noting for this clonotype: The junction shows a germline mismatch at one end, possibly a read error. The chain is built from TRBV20-1 and TRBJ2-1; 13 nucleotides match TRBD2. In germline, CDR1 is DFQATT, CDR2 SNEGSKA (reference sequence). The CDR3 runs to 15 residues. CDR3 region: CSAHGLAGVRETQHF. The CDR3 bases are TGCAGTGCTCATGGACTAGCGGGAGTCAGGGAGACCCAGCACTTC.

This clonotype was observed a handful of times. The CDR3 reads CASSPLGGQNEKLFF. CDR3 DNA: TGCGCCAGCAGCCCCCTGGGGGGACAGAATGAAAAACTGTTTTTT. The genes are TRBV4-1 and TRBJ1-4; 7 bases align to TRBD1. V shed 4 bases and J 5 bases; nucleotides not matched to a gene: 7. This CDR3 is 15 amino acids long. From germline, CDR1 is MGHRA and CDR2 YSYEKL.

Concerning this clonotype: A far larger clone is one nucleotide away, so this likely arose from a read error. The rearrangement links TRBV3-1 to TRBJ2-1; D possibly corresponds to TRBD1 (6 bases). CDR3 length equals 16 residues. Germline assignment: CDR1 LGHDT and CDR2 YNNKEL (reference sequence). With 7 bases removed from V and 0 bases from J, the gap between germline ends came to 16 bases. CDR3 coding DNA: TGTGCCAGCAATCACAGGGATGTAAGCTCCTACAATGAGCAGTTCTTC. Residues: CASNHRDVSSYNEQFF.

As to this clonotype: A far bigger clonotype differs at one base, so this is likely a read error. The gene calls are TRBV11-2 and TRBJ2-4, with 8 bases lining up with TRBD2. The germline V gene has CDR1 SGHAT and CDR2 FQNNGV. Trimming took 4 bases from V and 13 from J; bases not matched to a gene: 18. This CDR3 has 16 residues. CDR3 amino acids: CASSSTSGGGRIEQYF. In nucleotides, the CDR3 is TGTGCCAGCAGCTCCACTAGCGGCGGAGGTCGGATTGAGCAGTACTTC.

A few counts support this clonotype. The V and J genes are TRBV19 and TRBJ1-1; no firm D call. The V end was cut by 7 bases, the J end by 4 bases, with 13 bases between. The CDR3 totals 13 residues. CDR1 and CDR2 from the germline V gene are LNHDA and SQIVND (reference sequence). Written as DNA, the CDR3 is TGTGCCAGTACCCGGCGGGGAGGCACTGAAGCTTTCTTT. This sequence encodes CASTRRGGTEAFF.

This clonotype has ten or more counts. V gene TRBV12-3 or TRBV12-4 combines with J gene TRBJ2-7; D ambiguous. The CDR3 runs to 12 residues. V was trimmed by 4 bases and J by 9 bases, leaving 13 bases between them. The CDR3 sequence is CASSSHTVGQYF. CDR3 bases: TGTGCCAGCAGTTCTCACACCGTTGGGCAGTACTTC.